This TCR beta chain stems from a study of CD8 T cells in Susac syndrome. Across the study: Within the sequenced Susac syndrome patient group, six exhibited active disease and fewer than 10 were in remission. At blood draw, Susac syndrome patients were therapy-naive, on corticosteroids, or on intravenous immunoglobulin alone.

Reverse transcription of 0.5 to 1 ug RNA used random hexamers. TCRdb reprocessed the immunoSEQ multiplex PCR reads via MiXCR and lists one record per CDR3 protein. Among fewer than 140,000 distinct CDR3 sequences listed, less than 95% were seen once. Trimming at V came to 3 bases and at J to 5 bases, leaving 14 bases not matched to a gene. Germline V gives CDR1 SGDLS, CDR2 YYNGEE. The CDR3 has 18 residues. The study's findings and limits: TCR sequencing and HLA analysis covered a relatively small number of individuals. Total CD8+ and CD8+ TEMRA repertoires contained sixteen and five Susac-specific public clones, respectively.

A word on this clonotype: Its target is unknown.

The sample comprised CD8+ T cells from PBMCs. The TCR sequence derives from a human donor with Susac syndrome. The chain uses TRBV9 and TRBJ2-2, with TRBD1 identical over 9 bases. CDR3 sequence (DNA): TGTGCCAGCAGCGACCCGGGACAGGGTAGTCTTAGAACCGGGGAGCTGTTTTTT. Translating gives CASSDPGQGSLRTGELFF.